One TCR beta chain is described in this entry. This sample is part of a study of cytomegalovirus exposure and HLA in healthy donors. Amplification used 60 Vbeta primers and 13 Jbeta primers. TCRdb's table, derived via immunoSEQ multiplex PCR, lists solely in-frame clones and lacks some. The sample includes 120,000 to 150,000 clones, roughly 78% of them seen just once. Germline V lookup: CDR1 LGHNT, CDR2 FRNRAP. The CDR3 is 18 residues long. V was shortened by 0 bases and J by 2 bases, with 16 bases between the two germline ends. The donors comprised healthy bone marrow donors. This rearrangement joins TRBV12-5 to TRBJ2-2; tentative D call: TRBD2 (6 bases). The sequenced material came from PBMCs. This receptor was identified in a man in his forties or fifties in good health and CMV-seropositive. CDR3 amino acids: CASGLVLGGSLNTGELFF. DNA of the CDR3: TGTGCTAGTGGTTTGGTACTGGGGGGTAGCCTTAACACCGGGGAGCTGTTTTTT.